This T cell receptor beta chain was profiled in a study of beta chain features in type 1 diabetes. Across the study: Regarding age, gender and cell yields, patients proved similar to healthy donors.

The CDR3 runs 13 residues. CDR1 SEHNR and CDR2 FQNEAQ come from the germline V gene (reference sequence). Trimming took 1 base from V and 8 from J, leaving 9 bases between them. Turning to this clone: What it binds is not known.

Broader study findings: Type 1 diabetes patients had fewer VDJ junction insertions and more deletions. Type 1 diabetes patients had TCRB CDR3s that were shorter (moderately but significantly so) in all four CD4+ subsets.

The study reverse transcribed the entire isolated RNA, so it sequenced expressed TCRB transcripts. Sequencing was performed with immunoSEQ multiplex PCR; in TCRdb, only in-frame clones are kept and a portion is missing. This table holds hundreds of thousands of clones, around an eighth found once. Based on CD45RO/CCR7/CD25/CD127/CD95/CD27, CD4+ regulatory, stem cell-like memory, naive and central memory cells were sorted. Sequenced: naive CD4+ T cells from blood. The chain combines TRBV7-9 with TRBJ2-1; no reliable D call. The origin of this receptor is a man younger than 35 with type 1 diabetes. CDR3 region: CASSLVAGYEQFF. Written as DNA, the CDR3 is TGTGCCAGCAGCTTAGTCGCCGGCTATGAGCAGTTCTTC.